This TCR beta chain was obtained from a study of T cells after yellow fever vaccination. Study background: SMART-Seq v4 Ultra Low Input prepared the low-cell-number fractions.

The CDR3 is 13 residues long. The V segment lost 6 bases and the J segment 7 bases; nucleotides outside the gene matches: 6. Germline CDR1 SGHTA, CDR2 FQGNSA. Study results and limitations: Contaminating bulk clonotypes could be abundant in FACS-sorted repertoires. Subsequent to the booster, the majority of primary-vaccination clones reappeared (96% CD4, 88% CD8).

This clonotype was detected a few times. The antigen remains undetermined. TCRdb called the 5' RACE reads again in MiXCR, with one record for every CDR3 protein. The data contain roughly 500,000 distinct CDR3 sequences, 15% to 20% of them singletons. The material was PBMCs, obtained 15 days after the yellow fever booster vaccination. This sequence joins TRBV7-2 and TRBJ2-1, with TRBD1 identical over 7 bases. The receptor was isolated from a man aged 25 to 45 who received the YFV17D yellow fever vaccine. The chain's CDR3 is CASRIGGLNEQFF. The DNA of the CDR3 is TGTGCCAGCAGGATAGGGGGCTTAAATGAGCAGTTCTTC. The entire variable domain, with the rest obtained from reference TRBV7-2 and TRBJ2-1, is as follows: GAGVSQSPSNKVTEKGKDVELRCDPISGHTALYWYRQSLGQGLEFLIYFQGNSAPDKSGLPSDRFSAERTGGSVSTLTIQRTQQEDSAVYLCASRIGGLNEQFFGPGTRLTVL.